The 10 T cell receptor beta chains below come from one sample, sequenced in a study of blood T cell repertoires in COVID-19. This table comes from immunoSEQ multiplex PCR, and its TCRdb copy is limited to in-frame clones, with some not included. The table lists roughly 200,000 clones, roughly 84% of them singletons. Sequencing input: PBMCs or T cells enriched from blood (not recorded which). The receptors here all came from a woman between 25 and 40 years old who had been exposed to COVID-19.

The CDR3 sequence: CASSFLTSGGTGELFF. CDR3 nucleotides: TGTGCCAGCAGCTTTCTGACTAGCGGGGGTACCGGGGAGCTGTTTTTT. The chain carries TRBV11-2 and TRBJ2-2; 12 positions match TRBD2. CDR1 and CDR2 from the germline V gene are SGHAT and FQNNGV. The CDR3 totals 16 residues. Losses at the gene ends were 3 bases for V and 5 bases for J; bases not matched to a gene: 4.

This clone was picked up many times. V and J are TRBV9 and TRBJ2-7, with D possibly TRBD2 on 7 matching bases. Germline CDR1 SGDLS, CDR2 YYNGEE. Trimming left V 4 bases short and J 6 bases short, with 11 bases between. This CDR3 spans 12 amino acids. CDR3 DNA sequence: TGTGCCAGCAGCCCCGGGGGGCTCGAGCAGTACTTC. Amino acid sequence: CASSPGGLEQYF.

The chain employs TRBV2 and TRBJ2-7; TRBD1 might be the D (6 bases). CDR3 size: 15 residues. Germline V gene sequence: CDR1 SNHLY, CDR2 FYNNEI. The V and J ends lost 1 base and 4 bases respectively, with 14 bases between them. The CDR3 is CASSEGIGGGYEQYF. The CDR3 coding sequence is TGTGCCAGCAGTGAAGGCATAGGGGGTGGTTACGAGCAGTACTTC.

The rearrangement uses TRBV9 and TRBJ2-2; D may be TRBD2 (5 bases). This CDR3 contains 15 residues. Trimming took 3 bases from V and 7 from J, leaving 16 bases between them. The germline gives CDR1 SGDLS, CDR2 YYNGEE. DNA of the CDR3: TGTGCCAGCAGCGCCTCGGGATTCTCGGTCGGGGAGCTGTTTTTT. It codes for CASSASGFSVGELFF.

J is TRBJ2-7 and V is TRBV18; possibly TRBD1 for D (6 bases). The germline V gene has CDR1 KGHSH and CDR2 LQKENI. This CDR3 region has 14 residues. Trimming took off 2 bases at V and 1 base at J, with 9 bases between the two ends. CDR3 loop: CASSPRDNSYEQYF. CDR3 sequence (DNA): TGTGCCAGCTCACCAAGGGACAATTCCTACGAGCAGTACTTC.

The chain is built from TRBV5-1 and TRBJ1-1, with a tentative D call TRBD1 (5 bases). The CDR3 covers 16 residues. V lost 3 bases and J lost 0, with 15 bases in between. Germline V CDR1 and CDR2: SGHRS, YFSETQ. The CDR3 DNA is TGCGCCAGCAGCTCGCGGATGACAGATATGAACACTGAAGCTTTCTTT. It yields the protein CASSSRMTDMNTEAFF.

This clone was observed a few times. This chain joins TRBV7-9 and TRBJ1-1; D is ambiguous. The germline V and J ends were trimmed by 3 bases and 2 bases, with 4 bases remaining between them. Germline V gene data show CDR1 as SEHNR and CDR2 as FQNEAQ (reference sequence). The CDR3 spans 12 residues. The CDR3 DNA is TGTGCCAGCAGCTTTAGTAACACTGAAGCTTTCTTT. This gives the protein CASSFSNTEAFF.

The V call is TRBV30, the J call TRBJ2-5, with a weak D call TRBD1 (6 bases). Germline V gives CDR1 GTSNPN, CDR2 SVGIG (reference sequence). V was clipped by 3 bases and J by 1 base, with 12 bases between them. This CDR3 comprises 14 residues. The CDR3 sequence: CAWRNRQVQETQYF. The CDR3 nucleotides are TGTGCCTGGAGAAACAGACAGGTCCAAGAGACCCAGTACTTC. Filled out from reference TRBV30 and TRBJ2-5, the complete variable domain reads SQTIHQWPATLVQPVGSPLSLECTVEGTSNPNLYWYRQAAGRGLQLLFYSVGIGQISSEVPQNLSASRPQDRQFILSSKKLLLSDSGFYLCAWRNRQVQETQYFGPGTRLLVL.

The chain carries TRBV5-1 and TRBJ2-7; D remains ambiguous. The V end lost 1 base, the J end lost 4 bases, and 6 bases lay between the germline ends. This CDR3 has 12 residues. Germline V gene lookup returns CDR1 SGHRS and CDR2 YFSETQ. CDR3 region: CASSLWQYEQYF. Written as DNA, the CDR3 is TGCGCCAGCAGCTTGTGGCAGTACGAGCAGTACTTC.

As regards this clone: The sample holds other DNA sequences that translate to the same CDR3. This rearrangement joins TRBV7-2 to TRBJ2-7, with D uncertain. In germline, CDR1 is SGHTA, CDR2 FQGNSA. Trimming shortened V by 5 bases and J by 4 bases, and 9 bases separated the two germline ends. The CDR3 contains 12 residues. The CDR3: CASSLTGYEQYF. DNA of the CDR3: TGTGCCAGCAGCCTGACTGGGTACGAGCAGTACTTC.